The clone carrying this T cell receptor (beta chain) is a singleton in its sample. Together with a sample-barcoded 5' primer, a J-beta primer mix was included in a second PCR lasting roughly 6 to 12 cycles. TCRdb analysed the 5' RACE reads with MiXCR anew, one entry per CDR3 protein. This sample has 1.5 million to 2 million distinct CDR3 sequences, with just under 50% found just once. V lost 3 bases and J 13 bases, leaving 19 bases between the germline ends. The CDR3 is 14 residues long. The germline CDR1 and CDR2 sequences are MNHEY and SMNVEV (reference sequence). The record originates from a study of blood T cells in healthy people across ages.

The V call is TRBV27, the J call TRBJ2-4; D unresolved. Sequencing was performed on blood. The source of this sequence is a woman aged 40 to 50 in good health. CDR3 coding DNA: TGTGCCAGCAGTTTTAGGCTTACCTTCTCTGAGCAGTACTTC. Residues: CASSFRLTFSEQYF.